These 25 T cell receptor beta chains originate from one sample sequenced in a study of regulatory T cells in long-lasting Graves disease. The authors built TCR beta libraries using iRepertoire HTBI primers and Arm-PCR of CDR3 regions. From the multiplex PCR reads, TCRdb called clonotypes with MiXCR, one entry per CDR3 protein. The sample contains roughly 520,000 distinct CDR3 sequences, 9.5% to 15% of which appear only once. Sample time point: newly diagnosed GD, antithyroid drugs for less than 3 months. PBMC RNA served as the TCR library source. The same sample was also studied in work on T cells in Graves' hyperthyroidism and ophthalmopathy.

Source: peripheral blood mononuclear cells (PBMCs), taken at new diagnosis, from a patient treated with antithyroid drugs. Receptors originate from a woman aged 25 to 45 with Graves disease.

This clonotype has ten or more counts. V usage is TRBV15 and J usage is TRBJ2-1; 8 positions agree with TRBD2. The germline gives CDR1 LNHNV, CDR2 YYDKDF (reference sequence). This CDR3 region has 14 residues. V lost 1 base and J lost 6; bases outside the gene matches: 2. CDR3 sequence reads: CATSRGGTSNEQFF. CDR3 DNA sequence: TGTGCCACCAGCAGAGGCGGGACTAGCAATGAGCAGTTCTTC.

This clonotype was picked up many times. The chain combines TRBV11-1 with TRBJ2-3; 7 positions match TRBD2. Unmatched junction bases numbered 7, after V lost 5 bases and J lost 2 bases. The CDR3 length is 15 residues. Germline CDR1 is SGHAT and CDR2 is FQDESV (reference sequence). CDR3: CASSLRDYYTDTQYF. CDR3 in DNA: TGTGCCAGCAGCCTCCGGGACTACTACACAGATACGCAGTATTTT.

This clonotype was seen ten or more times. The chain combines TRBV3-1 with TRBJ2-7, with D possibly TRBD1 on 5 matching bases. The CDR3 has 15 residues. In germline, CDR1 is LGHDT, CDR2 YNNKEL (reference sequence). With 0 bases removed from V and 1 base from J, the gap between germline ends came to 10 bases. The CDR3 coding sequence is TGTGCCAGCAGCCAAGAGGGGCTCGGATCCTACGAGCAGTACTTC. Its translation is CASSQEGLGSYEQYF.

The chain links TRBV9 to TRBJ2-5; TRBD1 agrees at 10 bases. Trimming took 3 bases from V and 4 from J; bases not matched to a gene: 3. CDR1 SGDLS and CDR2 YYNGEE come from the germline V gene. The length of the CDR3 is 14 residues. DNA of the CDR3: TGTGCCAGCAGCGGAGGACAGGGGGGAGAGACCCAGTACTTC. As protein: CASSGGQGGETQYF.

This clonotype was picked up many times. V is TRBV20-1 and J is TRBJ2-5, with TRBD1 matching over 12 bases. The germline CDR1 and CDR2 sequences are DFQATT and SNEGSKA (reference sequence). The V segment lost 3 bases and the J segment 4 bases; nucleotides outside the gene matches: 6. The CDR3 totals 15 residues. The CDR3 DNA reads as TGCAGTGCTAGGGACGGGACAGGGGGCCCAGAGACCCAGTACTTC. Encoded protein: CSARDGTGGPETQYF.

This clonotype has at least ten counts. The rearrangement joins TRBV2 to TRBJ2-3; no firm D call. Deletions cut 4 bases from V and 5 bases from J, with 16 bases between. This CDR3 is 15 amino acids long. CDR1 and CDR2 (germline): SNHLY, FYNNEI. CDR3: CASSVSLPRRDTQYF. The CDR3 nucleotides read TGTGCCAGCAGTGTTTCCCTCCCTAGGAGAGATACGCAGTATTTT. The full variable domain, with the rest looked up from reference TRBV2 and TRBJ2-3, is EPEVTQTPSHQVTQMGQEVILRCVPISNHLYFYWYRQILGQKVEFLVSFYNNEISEKSEIFDDQFSVERPDGSNFTLKIRSTKLEDSAMYFCASSVSLPRRDTQYFGPGTRLTVL.

The CDR3 DNA is TGTGCCAGCAGCCAAGACGGACCTGAAGCTTTCTTT. Protein sequence: CASSQDGPEAFF. This chain connects TRBV28 to TRBJ1-1, with D hard to call. There are 12 residues in the CDR3. V was pared by 6 bases and J by 6 bases, with 11 bases between. From germline, CDR1 is MDHEN and CDR2 SYDVKM. Looking up the rest from reference TRBV28 and TRBJ1-1 gives the full variable domain: DVKVTQSSRYLVKRTGEKVFLECVQDMDHENMFWYRQDPGLGLRLIYFSYDVKMKEKGDIPEGYSVSREKKERFSLILESASTNQTSMYLCASSQDGPEAFFGQGTRLTVV.

As concerns this clonotype: A read error is possible here, since a much larger clone lies one base away. The chain links TRBV6-2 or TRBV6-3 to TRBJ2-2, with D perhaps matching TRBD1 or TRBD2 (6 bases each). The CDR3 extends over 16 amino acids. Germline CDR1 and CDR2: MNHEY and SVGEGT. CDR3 region: CASSYEGGANIGELFF. CDR3 DNA: TGTGCCAGCAGTTACGAGGGGGGCGCGAACATCGGGGAGCTGTTTTTT.

V usage is TRBV20-1 and J usage is TRBJ2-1; no clear D. Trimming removed 2 bases at V and 3 bases at J, with 2 bases between. Germline loops: CDR1 DFQATT, CDR2 SNEGSKA (reference sequence). CDR3 length: 11 residues. The CDR3 DNA follows: TGCAGTGCTAGAAACTACAATGAGCAGTTCTTC. This encodes CSARNYNEQFF.

As concerns this clonotype: A much larger clone sits a single nucleotide away, making a read error possible. This is likely a read error, given that the CDR3 carries no conserved phenylalanine or tryptophan at its end. The genes are TRBV2 and TRBJ2-7; 12 bases map to TRBD2. The CDR3 sequence is 17 residues long. Germline lookup yields CDR1 SNHLY and CDR2 FYNNEI. Trimming removed 7 bases from V and 1 base from J; junction bases left unmatched: 11. The CDR3 bases are TGTGCCAGCACCCAAGGACTAGCGGGAAGTGCTTCCTACGAGCAGTACTTG. This sequence encodes CASTQGLAGSASYEQYL.

The sample holds many counts of this clonotype. The V call is TRBV10-3, the J call TRBJ1-1, with TRBD1 as a possible D gene (5 bases). The CDR3 covers 12 residues. Trimming left V 7 bases short and J 5 bases short, with 11 bases between. Germline V lookup: CDR1 ENHRY, CDR2 SYGVKD. As DNA, the CDR3 is TGTGCCATCAAATCGGCAGGGACTGAAGCTTTCTTT. Translation: CAIKSAGTEAFF.

There are a few counts of this clonotype. The CDR3 is CSAWGLGEQYF. The CDR3 bases are TGCAGTGCGTGGGGTTTAGGCGAGCAGTACTTC. The V and J genes are TRBV20-1 and TRBJ2-7; D unresolved. V was cut by 6 bases and J by 6 bases, with 12 bases left in between. CDR1 and CDR2 (germline): DFQATT, SNEGSKA (reference sequence). CDR3 length: 11 amino acids.

This clonotype was observed a few times. V usage is TRBV29-1 and J usage is TRBJ1-1, with 10 bases that match TRBD1. This CDR3 has 14 amino acids. V shed 6 bases, J shed 5 bases, and the junction held 9 bases outside the gene matches. Germline loops: CDR1 SQVTM, CDR2 ANQGSEA. The CDR3 protein is CSVGQGQGLTEAFF. CDR3 coding DNA: TGCAGCGTCGGTCAGGGACAGGGGTTAACTGAAGCTTTCTTT.

This clonotype came up many times. The V gene is TRBV2, the J gene TRBJ2-5; D call uncertain. Germline CDR1 reads SNHLY; CDR2 reads FYNNEI. CDR3 length equals 11 residues. V was trimmed by 6 bases and J by 5 bases, leaving 7 bases between them. CDR3 amino acids: CASRVGETQYF. In DNA, the CDR3 is TGTGCCAGCAGAGTGGGGGAGACCCAGTACTTC.

This clonotype was detected ten times or more. The chain couples TRBV24-1 to TRBJ1-1; TRBD1 agrees at 7 bases. In germline, CDR1 is KGHDR, CDR2 SFDVKD. CDR3 size: 15 residues. V shed 5 bases and J 6 bases; nucleotides not matched to a gene: 11. CDR3 region: CATSGVGQGGSEAFF. For the CDR3, the DNA is TGTGCCACCAGTGGAGTAGGCCAGGGGGGTTCTGAAGCTTTCTTT.

At least ten counts were recorded for this clonotype. The chain is built from TRBV2 and TRBJ1-2; D possibly corresponds to TRBD1 (5 bases). V was clipped by 6 bases and J by 3 bases, with 11 bases between them. The CDR3 is made up of 13 amino acids. Looked up from germline, CDR1 is SNHLY and CDR2 is FYNNEI. Here the CDR3 DNA reads TGTGCCAGCAGCGAACCGGGGGACTATGGCTACACCTTC. Encoded protein: CASSEPGDYGYTF.

V and J are TRBV7-2 and TRBJ2-1; a weak D match, TRBD2 (5 bases). The CDR3 extends over 18 amino acids. CDR1 and CDR2 from the germline V gene are SGHTA and FQGNSA. Trimming cost V 4 bases and J 2 bases, with 21 bases left between them. Here the CDR3 reads CASSWAPGSKSTYNEQFF. CDR3 DNA: TGTGCCAGCAGCTGGGCTCCGGGGTCAAAAAGCACCTACAATGAGCAGTTCTTC.

The V and J genes are TRBV6-5 and TRBJ2-1; TRBD2 matches at 7 bases. The CDR3 has 15 residues. Germline assignment: CDR1 MNHEY and CDR2 SVGAGI. Losses at the gene ends were 4 bases for V and 8 bases for J; bases not matched to a gene: 11. CDR3 sequence: CASSSPGLLYDEQFF. CDR3 bases: TGTGCCAGCAGTTCACCGGGACTACTTTACGATGAGCAGTTCTTC.

This clonotype was recorded at least ten times. The chain uses TRBV12-3 or TRBV12-4 and TRBJ2-3, with a possible D match to TRBD2 (7 bases). The CDR3 extends over 14 amino acids. Trimming removed 5 bases at V and 5 bases at J, with 14 bases between. CDR3 protein: CASSRGGKLDTQYF. In nucleotides, the CDR3 is TGTGCCAGCAGTAGGGGGGGGAAGCTAGATACGCAGTATTTT.

The CDR3 is CASSFMGGASYNEQFF. The DNA for the CDR3 is TGTGCCAGCAGCTTCATGGGTGGTGCGTCCTACAATGAGCAGTTCTTC. The gene calls are TRBV2 and TRBJ2-1, with D unresolved. The V end lost 6 bases, the J end lost 1 base, and 16 bases lay between the germline ends. CDR1 SNHLY and CDR2 FYNNEI come from the germline V gene. CDR3 length equals 16 residues.

On this clonotype itself: A read error likely explains this, since a far larger clone differs by one base. V gene TRBV11-2 combines with J gene TRBJ2-5, with D possibly matching TRBD2 (6 bases). CDR3 size: 14 residues. Germline lookup yields CDR1 SGHAT and CDR2 FQNNGV. DNA for the CDR3: TGTGCCGGCAGCTTAAGCGGGCTCCAAGAGACCCAGTACTTC. This translates into CAGSLSGLQETQYF.

Only a few counts were recorded for this clonotype. The chain joins TRBV7-2 to TRBJ2-1, with D unresolved. CDR1 and CDR2 (germline): SGHTA, FQGNSA. The CDR3 covers 15 residues. Between the trimmed V and J ends, which lost 1 base and 0 bases, there was a span of 7 bases. The CDR3 coding sequence is TGTGCCAGCAGCTTAGTATGGGGCTCCTACAATGAGCAGTTCTTC. Translating it yields CASSLVWGSYNEQFF.

This clonotype was picked up many times. The chain uses TRBV2 and TRBJ2-1, with TRBD2 identical over 9 bases. Unmatched junction bases numbered 7, after V lost 4 bases and J lost 6 bases. Germline CDR1 SNHLY, CDR2 FYNNEI. CDR3 length equals 15 residues. In DNA form, the CDR3 reads TGTGCCAGCAGTGTGGGCGGGAGGGACCTCAATGAGCAGTTCTTC. Amino acids: CASSVGGRDLNEQFF.

This clonotype appeared many times. The chain carries TRBV28 and TRBJ1-1; the D gene is possibly TRBD1 (6 bases). This CDR3 contains 15 residues. Germline lookup yields CDR1 MDHEN and CDR2 SYDVKM. Trimming stripped 3 bases from V and 5 bases from J, with 16 bases between. CDR3 sequence (DNA): TGTGCCAGCAGTTTTGCTCTAGGGGGGAGTACTGAAGCTTTCTTT. Encoded protein: CASSFALGGSTEAFF.

This clonotype was seen a handful of times. The chain uses TRBV6-2 or TRBV6-3 and TRBJ2-4; tentatively, D is TRBD1 or TRBD2 (5 bases each). CDR1 and CDR2 (germline): MNHEY, SVGEGT. Trimming pared 2 bases from V and 2 bases from J, leaving 19 bases between. The CDR3 runs 18 residues. CDR3 in amino acids: CASSYPQGVRGSKNIQYF. The CDR3 region has the DNA TGTGCCAGCAGTTACCCGCAAGGAGTGAGGGGTTCCAAAAACATTCAGTACTTC.